The following is a T cell receptor (beta chain) sequence with its context. There is no known antigen for this receptor. No clone much larger than this one lies a single base away; base qualities are absent. The time point label of this sample denotes: cells obtained before transplantation from donor or recipient. CD3+CD4+ and CD3+CD8+ populations were FACS-sorted from unstimulated pre-transplant donor and recipient cells taken from spleen or lymph nodes. The sample originates from a study of graft-versus-host responses after intestinal transplantation (dated by TCRdb to 2020 to 2022). Regarding the study in general: Recipients received multivisceral, liver-intestinal, or isolated intestinal transplants. The cohort enrolled under 25 intestinal transplant recipients including one retransplant, and a few patients lacking pretransplant specimens were excluded. After intestinal transplantation, graft-versus-host and host-versus-graft alloreactive T cell clones were followed in the graft, circulation and bone marrow using bulk TCR-beta CDR3 sequencing. To identify alloreactive clones, pre-transplant mixed lymphocyte reaction products were sequenced and compared with unstimulated pre-transplant donor and recipient T cells. Anti-thymocyte globulin induction was given to all recipients, followed by maintenance tacrolimus and steroids for 3 to 4 years. A peak of at least 4% donor T cells among recipient peripheral blood mononuclear cells was the definition used for donor T cell macrochimerism. Rather than going through the commercial service, samples from a few later patients were sequenced in-house on an Illumina MiSeq and processed with MiXCR.

Summary of the overall study and its limitations: The relatively low number and heterogeneity of intestinal transplant patients limited the conclusions. Early after transplant, declines in HvG clones were associated with peak levels of circulating GvH clones. High GvH to HvG T cell clonal ratios were observed in the allografts of patients with donor T cell macrochimerism. GvH clones were detected in recipient bone marrow, and some of these GvH clones were observed earlier in ileal mucosa or blood, consistent with an intestinal mucosal origin.

The CDR3 goes from the cysteine to the phenylalanine over 18 residues. Just CDR3 DNA is preserved here, 54 bases in frame from base 1. CDR1 is given as SNHLY and CDR2 as FYNNEI, both from the germline V gene. V ends up 5 bases short and J 5 bases short, with an unmatched junction base count of 13. Libraries were built with the immunoSEQ multiplex PCR assay. For most patients, genomic DNA was isolated with the Qiagen DNeasy Blood and Tissue Kit and sent frozen to Adaptive Biotechnologies for TCR sequencing. For most patients, genomic DNA was subjected to high-throughput TCR-beta CDR3 sequencing by Adaptive Biotechnologies. Processing in the source paper ran as follows. Adaptive's ImmunoSEQ software supplied the TCR sequencing data for about 18 patients, while MiXCR and VDJtools were used to process a few other patients. To correct CD4 versus CD8 sorting errors, sequences present in both subsets at a frequency ratio below 5:1 were removed. CDR3 nucleotide sequences shared by donor and recipient were removed because the origin of these sequences could not be assigned. To count as alloreactive, a clone needed at least 2-fold expansion over unstimulated cells and a minimum CFSE-low frequency of 0.002% (template counts) or 0.001% (read counts). Mappable clones were those detected in sequenced pre-transplant spleen, lymph node, or MLR CFSE-low populations of the donor or recipient. The cumulative frequency of alloreactive clones was calculated as a percentage of all sequences, weighted by copy number. TCRdb took this table from immuneACCESS and kept in-frame rearrangements with V and J called. Such tables lack part of the clones; where checked against another copy, unresolved V genes explain under half of the gap, and the rest is unexplained. That table gives V, J and clone size, and the DNA gave D and trimming. The sample includes about 59,000 clones, with 90% to 95% observed a single time. Jointly, the top ten make up 0.38% of the sample.

This chain is built from TRBV2 and TRBJ1-4, with 11 middle bases fitting TRBD1. Sequencing was performed on unstimulated CD4+ T cells sorted from spleen or lymph node cells, taken before transplant. This TCR derives from a human donor who was the organ donor for an intestinal transplant. The CDR3 loop reads CASSRTGGSIFANEKLFF. In nucleotide form, the sequence is TGTGCCAGCAGTCGGACAGGGGGCTCAATTTTTGCGAATGAAAAACTGTTTTTT.